The rows below give T cell receptor beta chains drawn from one sample of a study of blood T cell repertoires in COVID-19. Repertoires were generated with immunoSEQ multiplex PCR, while TCRdb's copy carries only in-frame clones and drops some. The repertoire has 150,000 to 200,000 clones, approximately 88% of them found once; the top ten carry around 7%. Specimen: peripheral blood. The source is a woman in her thirties or forties with COVID-19, enrolled during active disease. The CDR3 runs from the conserved cysteine through the conserved F or W. Fields, in order: CDR3 protein, CDR3 DNA, clone size, V gene, D gene, J gene. The D gene is left open where the match is weak. Where a row states a size, it is once, few, many or the class of an expanded clone; other rows omit it.

CASSDRGTSNYGYTF | TGTGCCAGCAGTGACAGGGGGACGTCAAACTATGGCTACACCTTC | . | TRBV6-4 | . | TRBJ1-2
CASSLGGETDGLTVEQYF | TGTGCCAGCAGCTTGGGGGGGGAGACAGACGGGCTAACGGTCGAGCAGTACTTC | . | TRBV5-4 | . | TRBJ2-7
CASSRARGSQEQYF | TGTGCCAGCAGCCGGGCCCGGGGGTCTCAGGAGCAGTACTTC | . | TRBV11-2 | . | TRBJ2-7
CASSSGLAGGLSYEQYF | TGTGCCAGCAGCTCGGGACTAGCGGGGGGGCTGTCCTACGAGCAGTACTTC | . | TRBV11-2 | TRBD2 | TRBJ2-7
CASSVTSGGAREQFF | TGTGCCAGCAGCGTGACTAGCGGGGGGGCCCGGGAGCAGTTCTTC | few | TRBV9 | TRBD2 | TRBJ2-1
CASSPTGGSNQPQHF | TGTGCCAGCAGTCCGACGGGGGGGAGCAATCAGCCCCAGCATTTT | . | TRBV6-5 | . | TRBJ1-5
CSVGGQNQPQHF | TGCAGCGTTGGGGGACAGAATCAGCCCCAGCATTTT | . | TRBV29-1 | TRBD1 | TRBJ1-5
CASSPISEEKLFF | TGTGCCAGCAGCCCCATATCCGAGGAAAAACTGTTTTTT | . | TRBV3-1/TRBV3-2 | . | TRBJ1-4
CASSQDVASGQETQYF | TGTGCCAGCAGCCAAGATGTGGCTAGCGGACAAGAGACCCAGTACTTC | . | TRBV4-2 | TRBD2 | TRBJ2-5
CASSPGRWALAGGMDEQFF | TGTGCCAGCAGCCCCGGCCGGTGGGCCCTGGCGGGGGGAATGGATGAGCAGTTCTTC | . | TRBV4-2 | TRBD2 | TRBJ2-1
CASRRDRVVGQPQHF | TGTGCCAGCAGGAGGGACAGGGTGGTAGGGCAGCCCCAGCATTTT | . | TRBV6-5 | TRBD1 | TRBJ1-5
CASSPRPRSEANYGYTF | TGTGCCAGCAGCCCCCGTCCCAGATCAGAAGCTAACTATGGCTACACCTTC | . | TRBV5-8 | . | TRBJ1-2
CASSPVERGTYEQYF | TGTGCCAGCTCACCAGTAGAAAGGGGAACCTACGAGCAGTACTTC | once | TRBV18 | . | TRBJ2-7
CASAWTEDTEAFF | TGTGCCAGCGCATGGACGGAGGACACTGAAGCTTTCTTT | medium-sized | TRBV19 | . | TRBJ1-1
CAINTQGIYEQYF | TGTGCCATAAACACACAGGGGATTTACGAGCAGTACTTC | . | TRBV28 | TRBD1 | TRBJ2-7
CASSLGAGSLNEQFF | TGTGCCAGCAGCTTGGGAGCGGGGTCCTTGAATGAGCAGTTCTTC | . | TRBV5-6 | TRBD2 | TRBJ2-1
CASSDTQGPLRAEAFF | TGCGCCAGCAGTGATACGCAGGGCCCTCTCAGGGCTGAAGCTTTCTTT | . | TRBV10-1 | . | TRBJ1-1
CASGRGTYNEQFF | TGTGCCAGCGGGCGGGGGACCTACAATGAGCAGTTCTTC | . | TRBV12-3/TRBV12-4 | TRBD2 | TRBJ2-1
CASGRGRVTQYF | TGTGCCAGCGGCAGGGGGCGGGTGACCCAGTACTTC | . | TRBV6-5 | TRBD1 | TRBJ2-5
CASSRTAPGQGISPLHF | TGTGCCAGCTCACGAACCGCCCCGGGACAGGGGATTTCACCCCTCCACTTT | . | TRBV18 | TRBD1 | TRBJ1-6
CSVEGTPISYNEQFF | TGCAGCGTTGAAGGTACCCCTATTTCCTACAATGAGCAGTTCTTC | . | TRBV29-1 | . | TRBJ2-1
CASSPLPGLAHNEQFF | TGCGCCAGCAGCCCCCTACCGGGACTAGCCCACAATGAGCAGTTCTTC | . | TRBV4-1 | TRBD2 | TRBJ2-1
CASSLWSGANEKLFF | TGCGCCAGCAGCTTGTGGTCGGGGGCTAATGAAAAACTGTTTTTT | . | TRBV5-1 | . | TRBJ1-4
CATSRGQGGNEQFF | TGTGCCACCAGCAGAGGACAGGGAGGCAATGAGCAGTTCTTC | . | TRBV15 | . | TRBJ2-1
CASSADSLNTEAFF | TGTGCCAGCAGTGCCGACAGTCTGAACACTGAAGCTTTCTTT | . | TRBV6-4 | . | TRBJ1-1
CASSVDGLFSTYEQYF | TGTGCCAGCAGCGTAGATGGACTTTTTTCGACCTACGAGCAGTACTTC | . | TRBV9 | . | TRBJ2-7
CASQLSVSGTSGNTIYF | TGTGCCAGCCAACTTTCGGTGAGCGGGACTTCTGGAAACACCATATATTTT | . | TRBV5-4 | . | TRBJ1-3
CASSLGTGTGTEQYF | TGTGCCAGCAGCTTAGGGACCGGGACAGGGACCGAGCAGTACTTC | . | TRBV7-9 | TRBD1 | TRBJ2-7
CASSLIPPYGAYEQYF | TGTGCCAGCAGTCTTATCCCCCCCTACGGAGCCTACGAGCAGTACTTC | . | TRBV27 | . | TRBJ2-7
CASSLGHGYEQYF | TGTGCCAGCAGCTTGGGACATGGCTACGAGCAGTACTTC | . | TRBV7-3 | . | TRBJ2-7
CASSFRVMNTEAFF | TGTGCCAGCAGCTTCCGGGTCATGAACACTGAAGCTTTCTTT | . | TRBV5-6 | . | TRBJ1-1
CASTSDTTNEKLFF | TGCGCCAGCACTTCGGACACAACTAATGAAAAACTGTTTTTT | . | TRBV5-1 | . | TRBJ1-4
CAYREGTEAFF | TGTGCCTACAGGGAGGGAACTGAAGCTTTCTTT | . | TRBV11-2 | . | TRBJ1-1
CATQGTVNQPQHF | TGTGCCACCCAGGGAACAGTTAATCAGCCCCAGCATTTT | . | TRBV24-1 | . | TRBJ1-5
CASSQAQGQSYEQYF | TGCGCCAGCAGCCAAGCGCAGGGCCAGAGTTACGAGCAGTACTTC | . | TRBV4-1 | . | TRBJ2-7
CASSLQGGLFEQYF | TGTGCCAGCAGCCTACAGGGGGGGTTATTCGAGCAGTACTTC | once | TRBV14 | . | TRBJ2-7
CASRTGTGGQSNQPQHF | TGTGCCAGCCGAACCGGGACAGGGGGTCAAAGCAATCAGCCCCAGCATTTT | few | TRBV19 | TRBD1 | TRBJ1-5
CATSDPTTRTYEQYF | TGTGCCACCAGTGACCCTACGACACGGACTTACGAGCAGTACTTC | . | TRBV24-1 | . | TRBJ2-7
CASSSGRDRSYEQYF | TGTGCCAGCAGCTCCGGGCGAGACAGGTCCTACGAGCAGTACTTC | . | TRBV6-6 | . | TRBJ2-7
CASSSSDRGLSTEAFF | TGTGCCAGCAGCTCTTCGGACAGGGGGCTTAGCACTGAAGCTTTCTTT | . | TRBV11-2 | TRBD1 | TRBJ1-1
CATSDAGGYTF | TGTGCCACCAGTGACGCGGGGGGCTACACCTTC | . | TRBV24-1 | . | TRBJ1-2
CSVAQWGPGEETQYF | TGCAGCGTTGCCCAATGGGGCCCGGGAGAAGAGACCCAGTACTTC | . | TRBV29-1 | . | TRBJ2-5
CASSIDRGRSSPLHF | TGTGCCAGTAGTATAGATCGTGGGCGAAGCTCACCCCTCCACTTT | . | TRBV19 | . | TRBJ1-6
CASGRGGNSLHF | TGTGCTAGTGGTCGCGGAGGGAATTCCCTCCACTTT | . | TRBV12-5 | . | TRBJ1-6
CATRPGGWQETQYF | TGTGCCACCAGACCAGGGGGGTGGCAAGAGACCCAGTACTTC | . | TRBV15 | . | TRBJ2-5
CASSQEQLAGNEQFF | TGCGCCAGCAGCCAAGAACAGCTAGCGGGCAATGAGCAGTTCTTC | . | TRBV4-1 | TRBD2 | TRBJ2-1
CASSTDRGTNEKLFF | TGTGCCAGTAGTACCGACAGGGGCACTAATGAAAAACTGTTTTTT | . | TRBV19 | TRBD1 | TRBJ1-4
CSVDALAGGPGEQFF | TGCAGCGTTGATGCCCTAGCGGGAGGTCCCGGGGAGCAGTTCTTC | . | TRBV29-1 | TRBD2 | TRBJ2-1
CSVAGGTSNSGNTIYF | TGCAGCGTCGCAGGGGGGACTTCCAACTCTGGAAACACCATATATTTT | few | TRBV29-1 | TRBD1 | TRBJ1-3
CASSLMDRTYGYTF | TGTGCCAGCAGTTTGATGGACAGGACCTATGGCTACACCTTC | . | TRBV28 | TRBD1 | TRBJ1-2
CASSLTITGEQYF | TGTGCCAGCAGCTTAACGATCACGGGGGAGCAGTACTTC | . | TRBV7-3 | . | TRBJ2-7
CASSVEEGNTVDYGYTF | TGTGCCAGCAGCGTAGAGGAGGGAAATACCGTAGACTATGGCTACACCTTC | . | TRBV9 | . | TRBJ1-2
CASSLGVGLAGIYNEQFF | TGTGCCAGCAGCTTGGGGGTGGGACTAGCGGGTATCTACAATGAGCAGTTCTTC | . | TRBV5-5 | TRBD2 | TRBJ2-1
CASSLGIYEQYF | TGCGCCAGCAGTCTAGGTATCTACGAGCAGTACTTC | few | TRBV10-2 | . | TRBJ2-7